At least ten counts were recorded for the clone carrying this TCR beta chain. The germline V gene encodes CDR1 SEHNR and CDR2 FQNEAQ (reference sequence). CDR3 length: 15 amino acids. V shed 1 base and J shed 1 base, with 8 bases lying between them. TCR beta VDJ and CDR3 profiling used genomic DNA as template. TCRdb analysed the reads with MiXCR anew, one entry per CDR3 protein. Among fewer than 200,000 distinct CDR3 sequences listed, about 45% were seen once. This sample was taken from a study of CD8+CD57+ T cells in acquired aplastic anemia. Study background: Roughly 3 ug was the average amount of DNA from sorted CD4+ and CD8+ cells.

For sequencing, patients were chosen who had shown expansion of CD8+CD57+ cells by flow cytometry. V is TRBV7-9 and J is TRBJ1-5, with D unresolved. The material sequenced was sorted CD4+, CD8+, or CD8+CD57+ T cells (not recorded which) from PBMCs. This receptor was identified in a human donor with aplastic anemia. Here the CDR3 DNA reads TGTGCCAGCAGCTTAGATGGGAAAAGCAATCAGCCCCAGCATTTT. It yields the protein CASSLDGKSNQPQHF. The full variable domain, completed using reference TRBV7-9 and TRBJ1-5, is DTGVSQNPRHKITKRGQNVTFRCDPISEHNRLYWYRQTLGQGPEFLTYFQNEAQLEKSRLLSDRFSAERPKGSFSTLEIQRTEQGDSAMYLCASSLDGKSNQPQHFGDGTRLSIL.